This T cell receptor (beta chain) derives from a study of blood T cells in healthy people across ages. Study conclusions and caveats: It was held that diversity estimates obtained from one million T cells represented underestimates. Both higher diversity and more naive CD4+ cells marked long-lived donors when set against aged donors. Naive and antigen-experienced cells could not be conclusively compared, given unsorted PBMCs.

The germline V gene encodes CDR1 MNHEY and CDR2 SMNVEV (reference sequence). CDR3 length: 13 residues. Trimming cost V 10 bases and J 5 bases, with 15 bases left between them. Together with a sample-barcoded 5' primer, a J-beta primer mix was included in a second PCR lasting about 6 to 11 cycles. TCRdb analysed the 5' RACE reads with MiXCR anew, one entry per CDR3 protein. The profile shows 650,000 to 800,000 distinct CDR3 sequences, about 42% of them singletons. A remark on this clonotype: Its antigen is still unknown.

The authors isolated at least 6 million PBMCs per sample. The V gene is TRBV27, the J gene TRBJ2-1, with D perhaps TRBD1 or TRBD2 (6 bases each). This sequence was found in a man aged 60 to 75 in good health. Sequenced input: blood. The CDR3 loop reads CATRGGTNNEQFF. CDR3 nucleotides: TGTGCCACCAGAGGGGGGACCAACAATGAGCAGTTCTTC.